This entry features one T cell receptor beta chain sequence. The antigen remains undetermined. This sample stems from a study of Graves' ophthalmopathy and Graves' hyperthyroidism. RNA transcripts served as template for amplifying TCR beta CDR3 sequences. HTBI primers primed a first-round RT-PCR, and a second-round multiplex PCR followed. MiXCR was run by TCRdb on the multiplex PCR reads, yielding one entry per CDR3 protein. This sample has about 600,000 distinct CDR3 sequences, with less than 40% found just once. This CDR3 region has 15 residues. V was shortened by 2 bases and J by 4 bases, with 14 bases between the two germline ends. Germline lookup yields CDR1 MNHEY and CDR2 SMNVEV (reference sequence). General study findings and limits: In blood appeared most of the expanded thyroid clonotypes whose frequency exceeded 0.001. Sensitivity reached roughly 70% and specificity 72% to 80% when the model predicted ophthalmopathy progression.

Hyperthyroidism patients, all newly diagnosed, had under 2 months' duration and ages of 18 to 65. The sequence was collected from an adult man with Graves' hyperthyroidism. The sequencing sample was made of peripheral blood or thyroid tissue (not recorded which). This chain joins TRBV27 and TRBJ1-1; maybe TRBD1 (6 bases). The CDR3 nucleotides are TGTGCCAGCAGTTTAGATAATCGGGGGCTCACTGAAGCTTTCTTT. It encodes CASSLDNRGLTEAFF.